The 5 T cell receptor beta chains below come from one sample, sequenced in a study of cytomegalovirus exposure and HLA in healthy donors. 13 Jbeta primers and 60 Vbeta primers were used for the PCR. Using immunoSEQ multiplex PCR, the repertoire was profiled, and TCRdb retains in-frame clones only, with some absent. The sample shows more than 100,000 clones, 75% to 90% of them seen only once. Sequencing input: PBMCs. Receptors were obtained from a man aged 45-65 years in good health and CMV-seronegative.

The genes are TRBV25-1 and TRBJ2-5; the D gene is possibly TRBD2 (6 bases). CDR1 and CDR2 (germline): MGHDK, SYGVNS. V was clipped by 9 bases and J by 4 bases, with 12 bases between them. CDR3 length equals 12 residues. The CDR3 DNA reads as TGTGCCAGTAGGCAGGAGGGAGAGACCCAGTACTTC. Translation gives CASRQEGETQYF.

The J gene is TRBJ2-5, the V gene TRBV5-6; D is uncertain. Per germline, CDR1 SGHDT and CDR2 YYEEEE. V gave up 1 base and J gave up 4 bases, with 8 bases separating them. This CDR3 has 13 residues. This CDR3 reads CASSLRLGETQYF. DNA of the CDR3: TGTGCCAGCAGCTTGCGCCTAGGAGAGACCCAGTACTTC.

V is TRBV5-1 and J is TRBJ2-7; TRBD1 matches 9 bases. The CDR3 length is 16 residues. Germline CDR1 is SGHRS and CDR2 is YFSETQ. V was clipped by 5 bases and J by 4 bases; unmatched bases: 13. The CDR3 here is CASRDATGGGRYEQYF. CDR3 DNA: TGCGCCAGCAGGGACGCGACAGGGGGTGGTCGGTACGAGCAGTACTTC.

CDR3 protein: CAWGAWGGQPQHF. The CDR3 DNA follows: TGTGCCTGGGGGGCTTGGGGTGGTCAGCCCCAGCATTTT. The genes are TRBV30 and TRBJ1-5; D is possibly TRBD1 (5 bases). Looked up from germline, CDR1 is GTSNPN and CDR2 is SVGIG (reference sequence). V lost 5 bases and J 6 bases, leaving 14 bases between the germline ends. The CDR3 contains 13 residues. The variable domain in full, completed from reference TRBV30 and TRBJ1-5, reads SQTIHQWPATLVQPVGSPLSLECTVEGTSNPNLYWYRQAAGRGLQLLFYSVGIGQISSEVPQNLSASRPQDRQFILSSKKLLLSDSGFYLCAWGAWGGQPQHFGDGTRLSIL.

V and J are TRBV7-2 and TRBJ1-5; tentative D call: TRBD1 (6 bases). The CDR3 spans 15 residues. Germline V gene lookup returns CDR1 SGHTA and CDR2 FQGNSA. V lost 5 bases, J lost 1 base, and 12 bases lay in between. In DNA form, the CDR3 reads TGTGCCAGCAGCCCACAGACAGGCAGCAATCAGCCCCAGCATTTT. It encodes CASSPQTGSNQPQHF.